The sequence of this T cell receptor beta chain was determined in a study of T-cell reconstitution after alpha-beta-depleted transplantation in children. Notes on the study in general: T cells produced anew were the main source of T-cell counts and diversity one year after transplant. After transplant, at about two months, alpha-beta T cells were reportedly derived from several hundred expanded graft clones.

The CDR3 contains 17 residues. V was clipped by 1 base and J by 3 bases, with 18 bases between them. The germline gives CDR1 SGHRS, CDR2 YFSETQ. This clonotype was seen many times. Its antigen is currently unknown. Unique molecular identifiers were incorporated when the TCRbeta library was constructed. Each CDR3 protein is one row after TCRdb ran MiXCR on the PCR reads. This table has 440,000 or so distinct CDR3 sequences, roughly 44% appearing once. This chain joins TRBV5-1 and TRBJ2-3, with TRBD1 as a possible D gene (5 bases). The receptor's source is a girl aged 2 to 10 with aplastic anemia, due to receive a stem cell transplant. This sample comprised PBMCs, obtained before TCRalphabeta/CD19-depleted stem cell transplant. DNA for the CDR3: TGCGCCAGCAGCTTGATAGTCGCAGGGAAAGGGACAGATACGCAGTATTTT. Translating gives CASSLIVAGKGTDTQYF.